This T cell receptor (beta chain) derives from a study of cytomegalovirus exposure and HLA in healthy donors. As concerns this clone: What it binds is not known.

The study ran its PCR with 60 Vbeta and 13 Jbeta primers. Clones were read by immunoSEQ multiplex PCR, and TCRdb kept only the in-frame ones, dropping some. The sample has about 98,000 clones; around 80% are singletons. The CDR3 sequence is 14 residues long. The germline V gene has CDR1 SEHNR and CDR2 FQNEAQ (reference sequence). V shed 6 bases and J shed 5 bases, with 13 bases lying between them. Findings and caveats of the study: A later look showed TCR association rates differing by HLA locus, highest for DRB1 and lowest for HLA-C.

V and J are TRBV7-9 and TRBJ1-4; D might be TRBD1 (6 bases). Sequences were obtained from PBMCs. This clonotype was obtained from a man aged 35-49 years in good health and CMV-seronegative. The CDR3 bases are TGTGCCAGCAGTGTCGGACAGCAGAATGAAAAACTGTTTTTT. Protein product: CASSVGQQNEKLFF.